This TCR beta chain was recorded in a study of blood T cell repertoires in COVID-19. Overall study context: The United States, Italy and Spain supplied acute and convalescent COVID-19 samples. T cells, B-cell-depleted T cells, or PBMCs supplied cDNA or gDNA.

V lost 5 bases and J 5 bases, leaving 9 bases between the germline ends. CDR1 SGHVS and CDR2 FQNEAQ come from the germline V gene. This CDR3 region has 13 residues. Per the original methods: The assay estimated nucleated cells by amplifying reference gene primers. Clones were sequenced by immunoSEQ multiplex PCR, and TCRdb holds only the in-frame ones, with some missing. V and J calls plus clone size are reproduced from that table; the DNA served to infer D and trimming. This repertoire shows some 78,000 clones, around 87% found once; its top ten account for roughly 4%. This TCR came from a woman aged 80 or over with active or convalescent COVID-19. This rearrangement joins TRBV7-8 to TRBJ2-2; D is perhaps TRBD2 (6 bases). Sequenced sample: peripheral blood. The CDR3 sequence is CASSPTRTGELFF. In DNA, the CDR3 is TGTGCCAGCAGCCCGACTAGGACCGGGGAGCTGTTTTTT.